Shown below are 21 T cell receptor beta chains from a single sample sequenced in a study of blood T cell repertoires in COVID-19. The assay was immunoSEQ multiplex PCR, and TCRdb's table has in-frame clones only and misses some. The sample has about 200,000 clones, around 89% seen once. Sequencing was carried out using PBMCs or T cells enriched from blood (not recorded which). These receptor sequences come from a man younger than 45 who had recovered from COVID-19.

The rearrangement uses TRBV4-2 and TRBJ2-3, with no clear D. V lost 1 base and J 1 base, leaving 6 bases between the germline ends. There are 14 residues in the CDR3. Germline CDR1 reads LGHNA; CDR2 reads YNFKEQ. CDR3 in DNA: TGTGCCAGCAGCCAAGTTGGAGGCACAGATACGCAGTATTTT. Protein: CASSQVGGTDTQYF.

The V call is TRBV28, the J call TRBJ2-7; D possibly corresponds to TRBD1 (5 bases). V shed 6 bases and J shed 4 bases, with 13 bases lying between them. CDR3 length equals 13 residues. Germline CDR1 MDHEN, CDR2 SYDVKM. The CDR3 DNA sequence: TGTGCCAGCAGAGCGACAGAGTCTTACGAGCAGTACTTC. Its protein is CASRATESYEQYF.

The chain couples TRBV4-1 to TRBJ1-4; D may be TRBD1 (5 bases). CDR1 and CDR2 from the germline V gene are MGHRA and YSYEKL. V lost 4 bases and J 7 bases, leaving 16 bases between the germline ends. This CDR3 is built from 15 residues. The CDR3 sequence: CASSPKPGIGEKLFF. CDR3 nucleotides: TGCGCCAGCAGCCCAAAACCAGGGATCGGTGAAAAACTGTTTTTT.

The chain carries TRBV5-1 and TRBJ1-1; 7 nucleotides agree with TRBD1. The CDR3 is 13 amino acids. The germline CDR1 and CDR2 sequences are SGHRS and YFSETQ. With V trimmed by 0 bases and J by 8 bases, 4 bases remained unmatched. The CDR3 DNA sequence: TGCGCCAGCAGCTTGGAAGGGGGCGCGGAAGCTTTCTTT. Its translation: CASSLEGGAEAFF.

This CDR3 is CASSQGGANQPQHF. The DNA of the CDR3 is TGCGCCAGCAGTCAAGGGGGGGCGAATCAGCCCCAGCATTTT. This chain connects TRBV23-1 to TRBJ1-5, with D maybe TRBD1 (6 bases). TRBV23-1 is annotated as an ORF whose role is uncertain. V was cut by 2 bases and J by 4 bases, with 9 bases left in between. This CDR3 comprises 14 residues.

The chain carries TRBV30 and TRBJ1-6; the match to TRBD1 covers 7 bases. The CDR3 loop spans 14 amino acids. Germline V gene data show CDR1 as GTSNPN and CDR2 as SVGIG (reference sequence). Germline trimming cut 2 bases from V and 8 bases from J; bases unmatched to any gene: 6. The CDR3 DNA is TGTGCCTGGAGTCCCAGGGGGAAGGATTCACCCCTCCACTTT. Translating gives CAWSPRGKDSPLHF.

This clone appeared a single time. The chain links TRBV10-3 to TRBJ1-1; tentatively, D is TRBD1 (6 bases). V gave up 10 bases and J gave up 9 bases, with 21 bases separating them. Germline CDR1 ENHRY, CDR2 SYGVKD. This CDR3 contains 13 residues. The CDR3 DNA sequence: TGTGCCACTCAGGGACAAGGGGAAACTAAAGCTTTCTTT. Its protein is CATQGQGETKAFF.

This clone was seen a single time. The J gene is TRBJ2-3, the V gene TRBV9; D possibly corresponds to TRBD1 (6 bases). V dropped 4 bases and J dropped 1 base, with 16 bases sitting between them. The CDR3 length is 16 residues. The germline V gene has CDR1 SGDLS and CDR2 YYNGEE. CDR3 in amino acids: CASSPTGIIGTDTQYF. CDR3 coding DNA: TGTGCCAGCAGCCCAACAGGGATTATTGGCACAGATACGCAGTATTTT.

V usage is TRBV5-6 and J usage is TRBJ2-7; no firm D call. CDR1 is SGHDT and CDR2 is YYEEEE in the germline V gene. The CDR3 loop spans 12 amino acids. The V and J ends lost 3 bases and 6 bases respectively, with 10 bases between them. CDR3: CASSSGRSEQYF. In DNA form, the CDR3 reads TGTGCCAGCAGCTCAGGAAGATCCGAGCAGTACTTC.

This chain joins TRBV28 and TRBJ2-1; 12 bases fit TRBD2. V lost 5 bases and J lost 7; bases outside the gene matches: 6. CDR3 length: 15 residues. Germline values: CDR1 MDHEN, CDR2 SYDVKM. The CDR3 nucleotides are TGTGCCAGCAGTGCTAGCGGGAGGGCCGTTAATGAGCAGTTCTTC. Translation: CASSASGRAVNEQFF.

V is TRBV11-3 and J is TRBJ2-2; 11 nucleotides agree with TRBD2. CDR1 is SGHNT, CDR2 YENEEA, per germline. CDR3 length equals 16 residues. The V segment lost 2 bases and the J segment 8 bases; nucleotides outside the gene matches: 7. For the CDR3, the DNA is TGTGCCAGCAGCTTAACTAGCGGGAGAAACCCTGGGGAGCTGTTTTTT. This encodes CASSLTSGRNPGELFF.

The V and J genes are TRBV11-2 and TRBJ2-1; TRBD2 might be the D (6 bases). The CDR3 is made up of 15 amino acids. V was pared by 5 bases and J by 3 bases, with 14 bases between. Germline CDR1 and CDR2: SGHAT and FQNNGV. The CDR3 nucleotides read TGTGCCAGCAGCCCCATGGAGGGCCTCTACAATGAGCAGTTCTTC. It codes for CASSPMEGLYNEQFF.

The CDR3 DNA reads as TGTGCCAGCAGTCGAAACAGGGACAGGGGGCATAATTCACCCCTCCACTTT. Its protein product is CASSRNRDRGHNSPLHF. V is TRBV6-6 and J is TRBJ1-6, with 12 bases identical to TRBD1. Germline values: CDR1 MNHNY, CDR2 SVGAGI (reference sequence). After removal of 5 bases from V and 5 bases from J, the junction contained 7 bases not matched to a gene. The CDR3 is made up of 17 amino acids.

The genes are TRBV3-1 (or the pseudogene TRBV3-2) and TRBJ2-5, with a possible D match to TRBD2 (6 bases). The CDR3 spans 17 residues. Trimming removed 1 base at V and 2 bases at J, with 17 bases between. Germline V gene sequence: CDR1 LGHDT, CDR2 YNNKEL (reference sequence). CDR3 region: CASSQGGFVSGQETQYF. CDR3 DNA sequence: TGTGCCAGCAGCCAAGGAGGATTTGTCAGCGGGCAAGAGACCCAGTACTTC.

Only one count was recorded for this clone. DNA of the CDR3: TGTGCCAGCTCATCAAACACAGGCAGCTATGGCTACACCTTC. This translates into CASSSNTGSYGYTF. This chain connects TRBV18 to TRBJ1-2; weak D call: TRBD1 (5 bases). CDR3 length: 14 residues. Trimming stripped 5 bases from V and 4 bases from J, with 14 bases between. From germline, CDR1 is KGHSH and CDR2 LQKENI.

This clone was observed once. The junction does not match germline at one end; this may be a read error. The rearrangement uses TRBV7-6 and TRBJ2-3; D might be TRBD2 (7 bases). Germline values: CDR1 SGHVS, CDR2 FNYEAQ. The CDR3 loop spans 16 amino acids. The CDR3 nucleotides are TGTGCCAGCACCTTAGGGGGGGGGCTTGGCACAGATACGCAGTATTTT. This encodes CASTLGGGLGTDTQYF. Combining the CDR3 with reference TRBV7-6 and TRBJ2-3 gives the whole variable domain GAGVSQSPRYKVTKRGQDVALRCDPISGHVSLYWYRQALGQGPEFLTYFNYEAQQDKSGLPNDRFSAERPEGSISTLTIQRTEQRDSAMYRCASTLGGGLGTDTQYFGPGTRLTVL.

For the CDR3, the DNA is TGTGCCAGCAGCCGTGGGACTAGCTCGAGCACAGATACGCAGTATTTT. Translating gives CASSRGTSSSTDTQYF. J is TRBJ2-3 and V is TRBV3-1 (or the pseudogene TRBV3-2); 9 nucleotides agree with TRBD2. This CDR3 is 16 amino acids long. Germline V CDR1 and CDR2: LGHDT, YNNKEL (reference sequence). V lost 4 bases and J lost 0; bases outside the gene matches: 5.

The J gene is TRBJ2-7, the V gene TRBV28; the D gene is possibly TRBD2 (5 bases). CDR1 and CDR2 from the germline V gene are MDHEN and SYDVKM. The CDR3 totals 15 residues. The V end lost 7 bases, the J end lost 3 bases, and 19 bases lay between the germline ends. CDR3 nucleotide sequence: TGTGCCAGCACCTCTTATGTCGAGGGAAACTACGAGCAGTACTTC. This gives the protein CASTSYVEGNYEQYF.

This rearrangement joins TRBV5-4 to TRBJ2-1; 9 nucleotides agree with TRBD2. V shed 0 bases, J shed 2 bases, and the junction held 6 bases outside the gene matches. The CDR3 length is 17 residues. Germline values: CDR1 SGHNT, CDR2 YYREEE (reference sequence). CDR3 in DNA: TGTGCCAGCAGCTTGGCCGCGTCTAGCGGGGCCTACAATGAGCAGTTCTTC. Encoded protein: CASSLAASSGAYNEQFF.

This clone was seen only once. V gene TRBV23-1 combines with J gene TRBJ1-3, with D perhaps TRBD1 (5 bases). TRBV23-1 is labeled an ORF, and its function is uncertain. This CDR3 is 15 amino acids long. V was trimmed by 0 bases and J by 3 bases, leaving 9 bases between them. CDR3 region: CASSQSSGIGNTIYF. CDR3 nucleotide sequence: TGCGCCAGCAGTCAATCGTCAGGGATTGGAAACACCATATATTTT.

The chain employs TRBV5-4 and TRBJ1-2; D remains ambiguous. Trimming cost V 4 bases and J 5 bases, with 9 bases left between them. The CDR3 sequence is 12 residues long. Germline CDR1 is SGHNT and CDR2 is YYREEE (reference sequence). CDR3 region: CASSTDTYGYTF. DNA for the CDR3: TGTGCCAGCAGCACAGACACTTATGGCTACACCTTC.